A single sample gave rise to the 3 T cell receptor beta chains below, sequenced in a study of cytomegalovirus exposure and HLA in healthy donors. Primers included in the PCR were 60 Vbeta and 13 Jbeta primers. TCRdb keeps only in-frame clones here, not all; method: immunoSEQ multiplex PCR. The table has roughly 100,000 clones, more than 70% seen once. The specimen sequenced was PBMCs. All receptors derive from a man aged 25-40 years in good health and CMV-seronegative.

The CDR3 region has the DNA TGTGCCAGCAGCTACGGACACACTGAGCTTGGGACCCAGTACTTC. Its translation: CASSYGHTELGTQYF. The chain carries TRBV9 and TRBJ2-5, with TRBD1 as a possible D gene (5 bases). The CDR3 spans 15 residues. Germline V gene data show CDR1 as SGDLS and CDR2 as YYNGEE. V lost 4 bases and J lost 7, with 20 bases in between.

The V gene is TRBV4-1, the J gene TRBJ2-5; D may be TRBD1 (6 bases). The CDR3 covers 16 residues. With 1 base removed from V and 5 bases from J, the gap between germline ends came to 17 bases. Germline values: CDR1 MGHRA, CDR2 YSYEKL. The CDR3 loop reads CASSQGGNRVMETQYF. The CDR3, as DNA: TGCGCCAGCAGCCAAGGAGGCAACAGGGTAATGGAGACCCAGTACTTC.

J is TRBJ2-7 and V is TRBV6-1; D call uncertain. CDR1 is MNHNS, CDR2 SASEGT, per germline. V shed 0 bases and J shed 2 bases, with 11 bases lying between them. The CDR3 totals 15 residues. DNA for the CDR3: TGTGCCAGCAGTGAAGCGCCAGGTGCCACCTACGAGCAGTACTTC. Protein product: CASSEAPGATYEQYF.